Sequencing of this T cell receptor beta chain was carried out in a study of T cell repertoires in cytomegalovirus infection. Turning to the study itself: It can be stated that public TCR beta signatures indicated CMV infection as well as a matching HLA type. Study-level results: People with CMV and the relevant HLA were identified by cumulative public TCR beta family frequency. Dominant in the ex vivo response were TCR beta clonotypes restricted by HLA-C and specific for CMV.

At least ten counts were recorded for this clonotype. The antigen remains unidentified. This CDR3 is 16 amino acids long. CDR1 is SGHVS, CDR2 FNYEAQ, per germline. With 0 bases clipped from V and 2 bases from J, the junction kept 4 bases outside the gene matches. TCRdb independently ran MiXCR on the reads; one entry per CDR3 protein. Among approximately 180,000 distinct CDR3 sequences listed, 8% to 10% were seen once. The sample comprised PBMCs. The rearrangement links TRBV7-6 to TRBJ2-5; 9 bases fit TRBD2. The sequence was collected from a human donor in good health (CMV status not recorded). Some clones in this sample may be carry-over from other donors' samples. In DNA, the CDR3 is TGTGCCAGCAGCTTAGCGTCTAGCGGGGTACAAGAGACCCAGTACTTC. It translates to CASSLASSGVQETQYF.